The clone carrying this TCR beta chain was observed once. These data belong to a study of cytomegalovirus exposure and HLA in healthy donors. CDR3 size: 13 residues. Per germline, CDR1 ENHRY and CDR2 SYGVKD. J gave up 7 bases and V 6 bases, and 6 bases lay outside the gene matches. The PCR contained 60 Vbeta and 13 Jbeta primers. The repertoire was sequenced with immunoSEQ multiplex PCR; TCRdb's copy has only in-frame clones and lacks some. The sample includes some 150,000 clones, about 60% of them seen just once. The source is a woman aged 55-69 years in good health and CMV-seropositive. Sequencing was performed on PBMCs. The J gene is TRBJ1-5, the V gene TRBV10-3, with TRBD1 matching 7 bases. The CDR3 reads CAIRSTGDQPQHF. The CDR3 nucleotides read TGTGCCATCAGATCCACAGGGGACCAGCCCCAGCATTTT.